Below are 17 T cell receptor beta chains sequenced from a single sample in a study of T cells in localized non-small cell lung cancer. Sequencing was performed with immunoSEQ multiplex PCR; in TCRdb, only in-frame clones are kept and a portion is missing. The sample yields about 28,000 clones, 70% to 90% seen once. Sequenced material: peripheral blood, taken before any cancer treatment. Receptors were obtained from a woman aged 18 to 49 with stage I lung adenocarcinoma.

DNA of the CDR3: TGTGCCAGTAACCAGGACAGCTATGACAATGAGCAGTTCTTC. Its protein product is CASNQDSYDNEQFF. The chain has TRBV19 and TRBJ2-1, with a possible D match to TRBD1 (6 bases). This CDR3 has 14 amino acids. CDR1 LNHDA and CDR2 SQIVND come from the germline V gene (reference sequence). Trimming removed 7 bases at V and 5 bases at J, with 15 bases between.

This chain joins TRBV11-2 and TRBJ2-7; the D gene could be TRBD1 or TRBD2 (6 bases each). The CDR3 is made up of 15 amino acids. The germline V gene encodes CDR1 SGHAT and CDR2 FQNNGV. The V and J ends lost 5 bases and 5 bases respectively, with 19 bases between them. The CDR3 nucleotides read TGTGCCAGCAGCCAAGGGGGGACACCCGGTAACGAGCAGTACTTC. Protein: CASSQGGTPGNEQYF.

The CDR3, as DNA: TGTGCCAGCAGCCCCTATCATCCGGGACTAGGACGTGATGAGCAGTTCTTC. This gives the protein CASSPYHPGLGRDEQFF. The V gene is TRBV7-9, the J gene TRBJ2-1; TRBD2 aligns across 8 bases. Germline V gene lookup returns CDR1 SEHNR and CDR2 FQNEAQ (reference sequence). Trimming at V came to 5 bases and at J to 8 bases, leaving 17 bases not matched to a gene. The CDR3 covers 17 residues. Full variable domain (remainder filled in from reference TRBV7-9 and TRBJ2-1): DTGVSQNPRHKITKRGQNVTFRCDPISEHNRLYWYRQTLGQGPEFLTYFQNEAQLEKSRLLSDRFSAERPKGSFSTLEIQRTEQGDSAMYLCASSPYHPGLGRDEQFFGPGTRLTVL.

The chain carries TRBV27 and TRBJ1-1, with a weak D call TRBD1 (5 bases). This CDR3 comprises 15 residues. Germline V CDR1 and CDR2: MNHEY, SMNVEV (reference sequence). Trimming took off 3 bases at V and 2 bases at J, with 13 bases between the two ends. Here the CDR3 DNA reads TGTGCCAGCAGTTTTTCAGGGTTTATCAACACTGAAGCTTTCTTT. Translated, it gives CASSFSGFINTEAFF.

The chain is built from TRBV5-1 and TRBJ1-1; TRBD1 matches at 7 bases. Germline assignment: CDR1 SGHRS and CDR2 YFSETQ. The CDR3 is made up of 15 amino acids. V lost 0 bases, J lost 0 bases, and 2 bases stayed unmatched. The CDR3 reads CASSLVGGLNTEAFF. In DNA form, the CDR3 reads TGCGCCAGCAGCTTGGTAGGGGGCCTGAACACTGAAGCTTTCTTT. Complete variable domain (other parts from reference TRBV5-1 and TRBJ1-1): KAGVTQTPRYLIKTRGQQVTLSCSPISGHRSVSWYQQTPGQGLQFLFEYFSETQRNKGNFPGRFSGRQFSNSRSEMNVSTLELGDSALYLCASSLVGGLNTEAFFGQGTRLTVV.

The chain links TRBV9 to TRBJ2-4, with D perhaps matching TRBD1 or TRBD2 (5 bases each). CDR3 length: 13 amino acids. V lost 4 bases, J lost 15 bases, and 20 bases lay in between. The germline gives CDR1 SGDLS, CDR2 YYNGEE. In DNA, the CDR3 is TGTGCCAGCAGCTTTACCGAGGGGTCCCGGATGTACTTC. This gives the protein CASSFTEGSRMYF.

The rearrangement uses TRBV7-2 and TRBJ1-3; TRBD1 matches at 11 bases. Trimming at V came to 7 bases and at J to 4 bases, leaving 12 bases not matched to a gene. The CDR3 totals 17 residues. The germline CDR1 and CDR2 sequences are SGHTA and FQGNSA. CDR3 sequence reads: CASTPIGQGARGNTIYF. DNA for the CDR3: TGTGCCAGCACCCCCATCGGACAGGGGGCAAGAGGAAACACCATATATTTT.

This sequence joins TRBV4-1 and TRBJ2-1; maybe TRBD1 (5 bases). Germline CDR1 and CDR2: MGHRA and YSYEKL. Deletions cut 0 bases from V and 2 bases from J, with 11 bases between. There are 16 residues in the CDR3. In nucleotides, the CDR3 is TGCGCCAGCAGCCAAGATAGGGGTTTTACCTACAATGAGCAGTTCTTC. This encodes CASSQDRGFTYNEQFF.

The rearrangement uses TRBV14 and TRBJ1-1; 7 bases map to TRBD1. This CDR3 region has 13 residues. Looked up from germline, CDR1 is SGHDN and CDR2 is FVKESK. J was trimmed by 7 bases and V by 3 bases; bases with no gene match: 5. DNA of the CDR3: TGTGCCAGCAGCCATAAGGGGGCTCTTGAAGCTTTCTTT. It translates to CASSHKGALEAFF.

This sequence joins TRBV7-2 and TRBJ1-1; D possibly corresponds to TRBD1 (6 bases). This CDR3 contains 18 residues. The germline V gene encodes CDR1 SGHTA and CDR2 FQGNSA. V shed 1 base and J shed 0 bases, with 18 bases lying between them. The CDR3 DNA sequence: TGTGCCAGCAGCTTAGGGCCTAGTTTGGACAGACTGAACACTGAAGCTTTCTTT. Protein sequence: CASSLGPSLDRLNTEAFF.

V usage is TRBV2 and J usage is TRBJ1-5, with 7 bases that match TRBD1. Germline CDR1 reads SNHLY; CDR2 reads FYNNEI. The CDR3 covers 16 residues. With 3 bases clipped from V and 1 base from J, the junction kept 6 bases outside the gene matches. The CDR3 coding sequence is TGTGCCAGCAGTGAGCAGGGGGATTGGAGCAATCAGCCCCAGCATTTT. Protein: CASSEQGDWSNQPQHF.

The chain combines TRBV10-3 with TRBJ2-1; 8 bases fit TRBD1. Germline CDR1 and CDR2: ENHRY and SYGVKD. V lost 3 bases, J lost 6 bases, and 10 bases stayed unmatched. This CDR3 is 16 amino acids long. CDR3 DNA: TGTGCCATCAGTGATAGTGACAGGGGAATTAGCAATGAGCAGTTCTTC. The encoded protein is CAISDSDRGISNEQFF.

The gene calls are TRBV2 and TRBJ2-3; 9 nucleotides agree with TRBD1. The CDR3 extends over 14 amino acids. With V trimmed by 6 bases and J by 9 bases, 10 bases remained unmatched. Germline CDR1 and CDR2: SNHLY and FYNNEI. The chain's CDR3 is CASSKPSGQGTQYF. CDR3 sequence (DNA): TGTGCCAGCAGCAAACCCTCGGGACAGGGAACGCAGTATTTT.

The gene calls are TRBV7-6 and TRBJ1-3; unclear D gene. V was pared by 2 bases and J by 2 bases, with 7 bases between. The CDR3 extends over 14 amino acids. Looked up from germline, CDR1 is SGHVS and CDR2 is FNYEAQ. The CDR3 DNA is TGTGCCAGCAGCTTACCAGGACCTGGAAACACCATATATTTT. Amino acids: CASSLPGPGNTIYF.

In nucleotides, the CDR3 is TGCGCCAGCAGCTTAGGAAGTTTCCAAGAGACCCAGTACTTC. Protein product: CASSLGSFQETQYF. The rearrangement links TRBV5-1 to TRBJ2-5; D is unclear. The CDR3 is 14 amino acids. V lost 2 bases, J lost 1 base, and 9 bases lay in between. The germline V gene encodes CDR1 SGHRS and CDR2 YFSETQ.

The CDR3 is CAWSSGGRTIYEQYF. DNA of the CDR3: TGTGCCTGGAGTAGCGGCGGGAGGACGATCTACGAGCAGTACTTC. This chain uses TRBV30 with TRBJ2-7; 8 positions agree with TRBD2. In germline, CDR1 is GTSNPN, CDR2 SVGIG (reference sequence). The CDR3 length is 15 residues. Losses at the gene ends were 2 bases for V and 3 bases for J; bases not matched to a gene: 9.

Only one count was recorded for this clone. The chain is built from TRBV2 and TRBJ2-7; D is ambiguous. Trimming removed 4 bases at V and 3 bases at J, with 13 bases between. Germline-derived CDR1 and CDR2 are SNHLY and FYNNEI. The CDR3 spans 14 residues. CDR3 loop: CASSAGYGVYEQYF. The CDR3 region has the DNA TGTGCCAGCAGTGCCGGCTATGGCGTCTACGAGCAGTACTTC.